The 30 T cell receptor beta chains below all came from one sample that was sequenced in a study. TCRdb called the RT-PCR reads again in MiXCR, with one record for every CDR3 protein. The table includes about 700,000 distinct CDR3 sequences, 12% to 15% detected once. The material sequenced was memory CD4+ T cells from blood. These receptors came from a female donor in good health, serving as a healthy control.

This clonotype has a count of ten or more. V usage is TRBV24-1 and J usage is TRBJ2-7; D might be TRBD1 (6 bases). The CDR3 totals 12 residues. Trimming removed 9 bases from V and 2 bases from J, with 10 bases in between. Germline V gene data show CDR1 as KGHDR and CDR2 as SFDVKD. The CDR3 DNA reads TGTGCCACCGGACAGACCCCCTACGAGCAGTACTTC. Its translation is CATGQTPYEQYF.

This clonotype turned up a few times. The gene calls are TRBV3-1 and TRBJ2-1; the match to TRBD2 covers 10 bases. V was clipped by 0 bases and J by 10 bases; unmatched bases: 9. The CDR3 is 16 amino acids. Germline loops: CDR1 LGHDT, CDR2 YNNKEL (reference sequence). The DNA of the CDR3 is TGTGCCAGCAGCCAAGAGGTCCCTAGCGGGAGAGAAGAGCAGTTCTTC. Translation gives CASSQEVPSGREEQFF.

This clonotype was recorded many times. CDR3 sequence (DNA): TGCAGCGTTGAAGGGACAGGGAACGGCTATGGCTACACCTTC. Residues: CSVEGTGNGYGYTF. The rearrangement uses TRBV29-1 and TRBJ1-2, with 8 positions matching TRBD1. J was trimmed by 4 bases and V by 1 base; bases with no gene match: 5. This CDR3 region has 14 residues. CDR1 and CDR2 (germline): SQVTM, ANQGSEA.

This clonotype was seen repeatedly, ten times or more. DNA for the CDR3: TGTGCCAGCAGCTTAGGAGGGGGGTTAAATGAGCAGTTCTTC. Translated, it gives CASSLGGGLNEQFF. The rearrangement joins TRBV7-2 to TRBJ2-1; D assignment may be TRBD1 or TRBD2 (6 bases each). The CDR3 consists of 14 residues. Looked up from germline, CDR1 is SGHTA and CDR2 is FQGNSA. V gave up 1 base and J gave up 7 bases, with 11 bases separating them.

The chain employs TRBV20-1 and TRBJ1-3; D remains ambiguous. V was pared by 0 bases and J by 0 bases, with 6 bases between. This CDR3 has 14 residues. The germline V gene has CDR1 DFQATT and CDR2 SNEGSKA (reference sequence). The CDR3 DNA is TGCAGTGCTAGAGATCCCATCTCTGGAAACACCATATATTTT. Protein sequence: CSARDPISGNTIYF.

This clonotype was counted at least ten times. The chain has TRBV5-6 and TRBJ2-3; D is ambiguous. CDR3 length equals 12 residues. CDR1 and CDR2 (germline): SGHDT, YYEEEE. V lost 1 base, J lost 12 bases, and 12 bases lay in between. CDR3 sequence (DNA): TGTGCCAGCAGCTTGTTGGGAAGTTATCAGTATTTT. Encoded protein: CASSLLGSYQYF. Based on the CDR3 plus reference TRBV5-6 and TRBJ2-3, the full variable domain is DAGVTQSPTHLIKTRGQQVTLRCSPKSGHDTVSWYQQALGQGPQFIFQYYEEEERQRGNFPDRFSGHQFPNYSSELNVNALLLGDSALYLCASSLLGSYQYFGPGTRLTVL.

This chain uses TRBV27 with TRBJ2-5; maybe TRBD2 (6 bases). Germline V CDR1 and CDR2: MNHEY, SMNVEV (reference sequence). There are 13 residues in the CDR3. V lost 8 bases to trimming and J lost 2 bases, with 12 bases between them. The CDR3 nucleotides are TGTGCCAGCCGAAGGAGGGGTCAAGAGACCCAGTACTTC. It translates to CASRRRGQETQYF.

There are a few counts of this clonotype. J is TRBJ2-7 and V is TRBV20-1; TRBD1 aligns across 8 bases. V lost 2 bases and J lost 4; bases outside the gene matches: 10. The CDR3 extends over 15 amino acids. Germline CDR1 DFQATT, CDR2 SNEGSKA (reference sequence). CDR3: CSARPGQGLRYEQYF. In DNA form, the CDR3 reads TGCAGTGCTAGACCCGGACAGGGTCTCCGATACGAGCAGTACTTC.

This clonotype was recorded at least ten times. The chain couples TRBV10-3 to TRBJ1-6; 9 nucleotides agree with TRBD1. The germline CDR1 and CDR2 sequences are ENHRY and SYGVKD. The CDR3 has 16 amino acids. V dropped 0 bases and J dropped 6; count of bases not matched to a gene: 3. The CDR3 coding sequence is TGTGCCATCAGTGAGTCACAGGGGGCGAGTAATTCACCCCTCCACTTT. Its protein product is CAISESQGASNSPLHF.

This clonotype showed up just a few times. The chain links TRBV6-1 to TRBJ2-3; unclear D gene. Trimming stripped 2 bases from V and 0 bases from J, with 6 bases between. Germline V lookup: CDR1 MNHNS, CDR2 SASEGT. The CDR3 is made up of 14 amino acids. The chain's CDR3 is CASSERSSTDTQYF. CDR3 nucleotide sequence: TGTGCCAGCAGTGAACGGTCTAGCACAGATACGCAGTATTTT.

This clonotype was counted many times. V gene TRBV20-1 combines with J gene TRBJ1-2; TRBD1 agrees at 7 bases. CDR3 length: 14 amino acids. Germline V gives CDR1 DFQATT, CDR2 SNEGSKA (reference sequence). The J segment lost 7 bases and the V segment lost 5 bases, leaving 13 bases of the junction unmatched. In DNA form, the CDR3 reads TGCAGTGCTGCGACCCGGCAGGGGGTCCCTGGCTACACCTTC. This sequence encodes CSAATRQGVPGYTF.

This clonotype was detected only a few times. The chain combines TRBV6-6 with TRBJ1-1, with unresolved D. Germline lookup yields CDR1 MNHNY and CDR2 SVGAGI (reference sequence). The CDR3 totals 16 residues. V lost 5 bases to trimming and J lost 0 bases, with 16 bases between them. This CDR3 is CASSPRRQPLNTEAFF. CDR3 sequence (DNA): TGTGCCAGCAGTCCTCGTAGGCAACCGTTGAACACTGAAGCTTTCTTT.

This clonotype has only a few counts. The chain uses TRBV5-8 and TRBJ2-3, with 8 bases matching TRBD2. Unmatched junction bases numbered 5, after V lost 2 bases and J lost 0 bases. This CDR3 has 16 amino acids. Germline V gene data show CDR1 as SGHTS and CDR2 as YDEGEE. CDR3 residues: CASSLRAGASTDTQYF. The CDR3 DNA sequence: TGTGCCAGCAGCTTACGAGCGGGAGCAAGCACAGATACGCAGTATTTT.

At least ten counts were recorded for this clonotype. This rearrangement joins TRBV11-2 to TRBJ2-7; perhaps TRBD1 as D (5 bases). V dropped 7 bases and J dropped 3 bases, with 7 bases sitting between them. CDR1 is SGHAT, CDR2 FQNNGV, per germline. This CDR3 contains 11 residues. The CDR3 here is CASTGYYEQYF. The CDR3 DNA reads as TGTGCCAGCACAGGGTACTACGAGCAGTACTTC.

This clonotype was found many times. The chain carries TRBV7-9 and TRBJ2-1; D is unresolved. Looked up from germline, CDR1 is SEHNR and CDR2 is FQNEAQ (reference sequence). The length of the CDR3 is 11 residues. V lost 0 bases to trimming and J lost 8 bases, with 2 bases between them. In nucleotides, the CDR3 is TGTGCCAGCAGCTTAGCCGATGAGCAGTTCTTC. Protein sequence: CASSLADEQFF.

This clonotype was seen a few times. The V gene is TRBV20-1, the J gene TRBJ1-5; unclear D gene. Germline V gene lookup returns CDR1 DFQATT and CDR2 SNEGSKA (reference sequence). The CDR3 length is 13 residues. Deletions cut 4 bases from V and 5 bases from J, with 12 bases between. CDR3 coding DNA: TGCAGTGCTATTGGAGGGCAGGATCAGCCCCAGCATTTT. It codes for CSAIGGQDQPQHF.

This clonotype was counted between two and nine times. V and J are TRBV20-1 and TRBJ2-1, with 9 bases fitting TRBD2. Trimming cost V 1 base and J 4 bases; bases outside gene matches: 8. This CDR3 is built from 16 residues. The germline CDR1 and CDR2 sequences are DFQATT and SNEGSKA (reference sequence). The CDR3 region has the DNA TGCAGTGCTAGAGTGAAAGCGGGGGGCAGTTACAATGAGCAGTTCTTC. Translating it yields CSARVKAGGSYNEQFF.

The chain is built from TRBV12-3 or TRBV12-4 and TRBJ2-1, with 10 bases lining up with TRBD1. The junction had 16 bases not matched to a gene; V was cut back by 6 bases and J by 5 bases. CDR3 length: 18 residues. The CDR3 loop reads CASSRVGTGQGKDNEQFF. The CDR3 nucleotides are TGTGCCAGCAGCCGCGTGGGGACGGGACAGGGGAAGGACAATGAGCAGTTCTTC.

The table lists this clonotype with many counts. The chain couples TRBV7-2 to TRBJ2-3; 10 nucleotides match TRBD2. The V and J ends lost 4 bases and 3 bases, in that order; junction bases with no gene match: 7. The germline gives CDR1 SGHTA, CDR2 FQGNSA. The CDR3 runs 16 residues. CDR3 DNA sequence: TGTGCCAGCAGCTCATCTAGCGGGGGTTATACAGATACGCAGTATTTT. It translates to CASSSSSGGYTDTQYF. Supplemented by reference TRBV7-2 and TRBJ2-3, the full variable domain reads GAGVSQSPSNKVTEKGKDVELRCDPISGHTALYWYRQSLGQGLEFLIYFQGNSAPDKSGLPSDRFSAERTGGSVSTLTIQRTQQEDSAVYLCASSSSSGGYTDTQYFGPGTRLTVL.

This chain uses TRBV7-3 with TRBJ2-3; D possibly corresponds to TRBD2 (5 bases). V was clipped by 5 bases and J by 4 bases, with 16 bases between them. CDR1 SGHTA and CDR2 FQGTGA come from the germline V gene. The CDR3 is made up of 15 amino acids. CDR3 DNA sequence: TGTGCCAGCAGCCCATCGGGGAGCCGGGCAGATACGCAGTATTTT. Translation: CASSPSGSRADTQYF. Looking up the rest from reference TRBV7-3 and TRBJ2-3 gives the full variable domain: GAGVSQTPSNKVTEKGKYVELRCDPISGHTALYWYRQSLGQGPEFLIYFQGTGAADDSGLPNDRFFAVRPEGSVSTLKIQRTERGDSAVYLCASSPSGSRADTQYFGPGTRLTVL.

This rearrangement joins TRBV7-9 to TRBJ2-7; a weak D match, TRBD1 (5 bases). V lost 5 bases and J lost 5, with 13 bases in between. The CDR3 has 13 amino acids. The germline V gene encodes CDR1 SEHNR and CDR2 FQNEAQ (reference sequence). The CDR3 sequence is CASSPQGRNEQYF. The CDR3 nucleotides are TGTGCCAGCAGCCCTCAGGGCAGGAACGAGCAGTACTTC.

V usage is TRBV4-1 and J usage is TRBJ1-5; 8 bases match TRBD1. CDR1 and CDR2 (germline): MGHRA, YSYEKL. V dropped 4 bases and J dropped 0; count of bases not matched to a gene: 5. The CDR3 spans 16 residues. The CDR3 nucleotides are TGCGCCAGCAGCCGAGACAGGGGCCTTAGCAATCAGCCCCAGCATTTT. This gives the protein CASSRDRGLSNQPQHF.

The chain recombines TRBV13 with TRBJ1-5; 9 bases agree with TRBD1. With 0 bases clipped from V and 7 bases from J, the junction kept 10 bases outside the gene matches. The CDR3 consists of 17 residues. Germline V gene sequence: CDR1 PRHDT, CDR2 FYEKMQ (reference sequence). The CDR3 DNA follows: TGTGCCAGCAGCTTAGGCTATACAGGGGGCGCAGGCCAGCCCCAGCATTTT. It yields the protein CASSLGYTGGAGQPQHF.

The table lists this clonotype with a few counts. The rearrangement joins TRBV6-2 or TRBV6-3 to TRBJ2-3, with 9 bases matching TRBD1. The junction had 6 bases not matched to a gene; V was cut back by 4 bases and J by 1 base. Per the germline V gene, CDR1 is MNHEY and CDR2 is SVGEGT. The CDR3 sequence is 16 residues long. This chain's CDR3 is CASSSGQGTGTDTQYF. CDR3 DNA: TGTGCCAGCAGTTCGGGACAGGGTACTGGCACAGATACGCAGTATTTT.

This clonotype came up a few times. The chain links TRBV7-3 to TRBJ2-3; 8 bases fit TRBD1. Germline assignment: CDR1 SGHTA and CDR2 FQGTGA. This CDR3 contains 14 residues. The V gene end was trimmed by 5 bases and the J gene end by 4 bases; junction bases not matched to a gene: 5. The CDR3 protein is CASSPDRGSDTQYF. Here the CDR3 DNA reads TGTGCCAGCAGCCCCGACAGGGGTTCAGATACGCAGTATTTT.

This clonotype was recorded at least ten times. This chain uses TRBV18 with TRBJ1-4; 11 bases are shared with TRBD1. Losses at the gene ends were 3 bases for V and 8 bases for J; bases not matched to a gene: 5. Germline CDR1 and CDR2: KGHSH and LQKENI. This CDR3 contains 15 residues. CDR3 DNA: TGTGCCAGCTCACCCCGGACAGGGGGCACAGAAAAACTGTTTTTT. It codes for CASSPRTGGTEKLFF. The full variable domain, with the rest looked up from reference TRBV18 and TRBJ1-4, is NAGVMQNPRHLVRRRGQEARLRCSPMKGHSHVYWYRQLPEEGLKFMVYLQKENIIDESGMPKERFSAEFPKEGPSILRIQQVVRGDSAAYFCASSPRTGGTEKLFFGSGTQLSVL.

This clonotype was observed a few times. The chain is built from TRBV5-4 and TRBJ1-4; D is undetermined. Trimming took 1 base from V and 8 from J, leaving 9 bases between them. The germline CDR1 and CDR2 sequences are SGHNT and YYREEE (reference sequence). The CDR3 sequence is 13 residues long. The CDR3 spells CASSLSTGEKLFF. CDR3 coding DNA: TGTGCCAGCAGCTTGAGTACGGGGGAAAAACTGTTTTTT.

In DNA, the CDR3 is TGTGCCAGCAGCAAGGCAGGTAGCGGCACAGATACGCAGTATTTT. It translates to CASSKAGSGTDTQYF. The V call is TRBV5-6, the J call TRBJ2-3; a possible D gene is TRBD2 (5 bases). CDR3 length equals 15 residues. Germline CDR1 reads SGHDT; CDR2 reads YYEEEE. V shed 4 bases and J shed 1 base, with 13 bases lying between them.

This clonotype was recorded a few times. CDR3 loop: CASRTEPDSTQYF. The CDR3 nucleotides are TGCGCCAGCAGAACCGAACCCGACAGCACCCAGTACTTC. The genes are TRBV5-1 and TRBJ2-5; weak D call: TRBD1 (5 bases). The V gene lost 5 bases and the J gene lost 8 bases, with 16 bases spanning the gap. The CDR3 extends over 13 amino acids. Germline-derived CDR1 and CDR2 are SGHRS and YFSETQ.

This clonotype occurred a few times. The J gene is TRBJ1-6, the V gene TRBV5-1; a possible D gene is TRBD1 (5 bases). Trimming removed 4 bases at V and 6 bases at J, with 14 bases between. There are 15 residues in the CDR3. The germline V gene has CDR1 SGHRS and CDR2 YFSETQ. The CDR3 region is CASSPDDSGNSPLHF. The CDR3 DNA follows: TGCGCCAGCAGCCCGGACGACAGTGGTAATTCACCCCTCCACTTT.